The 26 T cell receptor beta chains reported below all come from one sample, sequenced in a study of response to subunit inactivated influenza vaccine. One entry per CDR3 protein results from TCRdb running MiXCR on the RT-PCR reads. The sample consists of roughly 700,000 distinct CDR3 sequences, 15% to 17% of them appearing once. This material consisted of PBMCs from blood, taken about 11 days after vaccination. The receptors shown here come from a man aged 45-65 years who received an inactivated influenza vaccine.

This clonotype was counted between two and nine times. The chain has TRBV20-1 and TRBJ2-1, with 14 bases that match TRBD2. The CDR3 loop spans 17 amino acids. The J segment lost 8 bases and the V segment lost 3 bases, leaving 12 bases of the junction unmatched. CDR1 DFQATT and CDR2 SNEGSKA come from the germline V gene (reference sequence). CDR3 amino acids: CSASPLTGTSGSYEQFF. The DNA for the CDR3 is TGCAGTGCTAGCCCCCTTACCGGGACTAGCGGGAGTTATGAGCAGTTCTTC.

This clonotype was seen a few times. CDR3 sequence (DNA): TGCGCCAGCAGCCATCGCCCGGGCTCCACTACTGAAGCTTTCTTT. Translation: CASSHRPGSTTEAFF. The rearrangement links TRBV5-1 to TRBJ1-1; no reliable D call. The CDR3 runs to 15 residues. Trimming took 4 bases from V and 5 from J, leaving 18 bases between them. CDR1 SGHRS and CDR2 YFSETQ come from the germline V gene.

This clonotype was detected ten times or more. This chain connects TRBV29-1 to TRBJ2-7; D is ambiguous. Germline assignment: CDR1 SQVTM and CDR2 ANQGSEA. With 3 bases removed from V and 1 base from J, the gap between germline ends came to 4 bases. The CDR3 is made up of 11 amino acids. CDR3 loop: CSVEDSYEQYF. CDR3 coding DNA: TGCAGCGTTGAGGATTCCTACGAGCAGTACTTC.

This clonotype was counted a few times. V gene TRBV7-9 combines with J gene TRBJ1-2, with TRBD1 identical over 10 bases. The ends lost 5 bases at V and 8 bases at J; junction bases unmatched: 8. Germline V gene data show CDR1 as SEHNR and CDR2 as FQNEAQ (reference sequence). This CDR3 region has 14 residues. CDR3 region: CASSPRQGAEGYTF. CDR3 sequence (DNA): TGTGCCAGCAGCCCTCGACAGGGGGCTGAGGGCTACACCTTC. The full variable domain, its missing parts supplied by reference TRBV7-9 and TRBJ1-2, is DTGVSQNPRHKITKRGQNVTFRCDPISEHNRLYWYRQTLGQGPEFLTYFQNEAQLEKSRLLSDRFSAERPKGSFSTLEIQRTEQGDSAMYLCASSPRQGAEGYTFGSGTRLTVV.

As concerns this clonotype: A read error may produce the germline difference seen at one junction end. The chain has TRBV28 and TRBJ1-5, with D uncertain. The CDR3 runs 14 residues. CDR1 MDHEN and CDR2 SYDVKM come from the germline V gene. The DNA of the CDR3 is TGTGCCAGCCGTGGGGAGACCAGCAATCAGCCCCAGCAATTT. This sequence encodes CASRGETSNQPQQF.

CDR3 protein: CASSATLYSSYEQYF. CDR3 DNA: TGTGCCAGTAGTGCGACTTTGTACAGCTCCTACGAGCAGTACTTC. The V gene is TRBV19, the J gene TRBJ2-7; D ambiguous. V was cut by 5 bases and J by 0 bases, with 14 bases left in between. CDR3 length: 15 amino acids. Germline V lookup: CDR1 LNHDA, CDR2 SQIVND (reference sequence).

The CDR3 DNA follows: TGCGCCAGCAGCCAGTCTCGGGGGACAGATACGCAGTATTTT. Protein product: CASSQSRGTDTQYF. This chain connects TRBV4-1 to TRBJ2-3, with D maybe TRBD2 (6 bases). This CDR3 spans 14 amino acids. The V end lost 3 bases, the J end lost 3 bases, and 10 bases lay between the germline ends. Germline CDR1 MGHRA, CDR2 YSYEKL.

This chain links TRBV2 with TRBJ2-7; 7 bases are a match to TRBD1. This CDR3 comprises 16 residues. CDR1 is SNHLY and CDR2 is FYNNEI in the germline V gene. The junction had 17 bases not matched to a gene; V was cut back by 7 bases and J by 5 bases. The CDR3 nucleotides read TGTGCCAGCAAAAAGTCGGCCGGGACAGTATCCAACGAGCAGTACTTC. It yields the protein CASKKSAGTVSNEQYF.

The chain joins TRBV20-1 to TRBJ2-2; 9 nucleotides agree with TRBD1. After removal of 2 bases from V and 4 bases from J, the junction contained 5 bases not matched to a gene. Germline V gene data show CDR1 as DFQATT and CDR2 as SNEGSKA (reference sequence). The CDR3 totals 15 residues. DNA for the CDR3: TGCAGTGCTAGACAGGACAGGGGCCCCACCGGGGAGCTGTTTTTT. Translating gives CSARQDRGPTGELFF.

This clonotype has more than one count but fewer than ten. The chain links TRBV28 to TRBJ2-1; TRBD2 matches 16 bases. CDR3 length equals 21 residues. From germline, CDR1 is MDHEN and CDR2 SYDVKM. The ends lost 4 bases at V and 2 bases at J; junction bases unmatched: 14. The CDR3 reads CASSSPTGTSGGAMAYNEQFF. The DNA for the CDR3 is TGTGCCAGCAGTTCACCTACAGGGACTAGCGGGGGGGCCATGGCCTACAATGAGCAGTTCTTC.

This chain connects TRBV14 to TRBJ2-1, with TRBD2 identical over 7 bases. Per germline, CDR1 SGHDN and CDR2 FVKESK. The CDR3 covers 15 residues. V shed 2 bases, J shed 7 bases, and the junction held 8 bases outside the gene matches. In DNA form, the CDR3 reads TGTGCCAGCAGCCAACGGTGGGGGGGTAGGAATGAGCAGTTCTTC. It encodes CASSQRWGGRNEQFF.

The chain combines TRBV7-9 with TRBJ2-7, with D possibly TRBD1 on 5 matching bases. The CDR3 loop spans 14 amino acids. V was cut by 2 bases and J by 2 bases, with 10 bases left in between. Germline lookup yields CDR1 SEHNR and CDR2 FQNEAQ (reference sequence). The CDR3 loop reads CASSLIAGPYEQYF. In DNA, the CDR3 is TGTGCCAGCAGCTTAATTGCAGGGCCCTACGAGCAGTACTTC.

This clonotype has just a few counts. The rearrangement links TRBV6-2 or TRBV6-3 to TRBJ2-7; D perhaps matches TRBD2 (6 bases). Trimming took 2 bases from V and 0 from J, leaving 11 bases between them. The V gene's germline CDR1 is MNHEY and CDR2 SVGEGT. This CDR3 has 15 amino acids. The CDR3 DNA reads TGTGCCAGCAGTTACCAGCGGGCGGGCTCCTACGAGCAGTACTTC. Translating gives CASSYQRAGSYEQYF.

V gene TRBV28 combines with J gene TRBJ2-1; tentative D call: TRBD1 (7 bases). Trimming shortened V by 3 bases and J by 10 bases, and 13 bases separated the two germline ends. Germline CDR1 and CDR2: MDHEN and SYDVKM. The CDR3 loop spans 13 amino acids. As DNA, the CDR3 is TGTGCCAGCAGTTTGCAGGGGGGAGCGGAGCAGTTCTTC. Translating gives CASSLQGGAEQFF.

V and J are TRBV29-1 and TRBJ2-2; 11 bases match TRBD1. The V and J ends lost 0 bases and 1 base, in that order; junction bases with no gene match: 1. The CDR3 has 16 residues. CDR1 and CDR2 (germline): SQVTM, ANQGSEA. The CDR3 DNA reads TGCAGCGTTGAAGAGGGGACAGGGGGGAACACCGGGGAGCTGTTTTTT. Amino acid sequence: CSVEEGTGGNTGELFF.

This clonotype was counted ten times or more. This chain links TRBV5-1 with TRBJ2-3, with TRBD1 matching over 9 bases. CDR1 and CDR2 (germline): SGHRS, YFSETQ. V trimming: 2 bases; J trimming: 3 bases; junction bases outside the gene matches: 4. This CDR3 is 15 amino acids long. In nucleotides, the CDR3 is TGCGCCAGCAGCTTTGGGGACAGGGATACAGATACGCAGTATTTT. The encoded protein is CASSFGDRDTDTQYF.

The sample holds a few counts of this clonotype. This sequence joins TRBV11-2 and TRBJ2-7; TRBD1 aligns across 7 bases. Germline-derived CDR1 and CDR2 are SGHAT and FQNNGV. Trimming at V came to 5 bases and at J to 0 bases, leaving 7 bases not matched to a gene. This CDR3 spans 15 amino acids. The CDR3 loop reads CASSVGTVYSYEQYF. The DNA for the CDR3 is TGTGCCAGCAGCGTCGGGACAGTTTACTCCTACGAGCAGTACTTC.

The chain carries TRBV7-2 and TRBJ1-6, with TRBD1 matching over 7 bases. Trimming took 5 bases from V and 1 from J; bases not matched to a gene: 8. Germline assignment: CDR1 SGHTA and CDR2 FQGNSA. This CDR3 is built from 17 residues. The DNA of the CDR3 is TGTGCCAGCAGCAGAGACAGGGTAGATTCCTATAATTCACCCCTCCACTTT. The encoded protein is CASSRDRVDSYNSPLHF.

The chain is built from TRBV7-9 and TRBJ1-4; maybe TRBD1 (6 bases). The V gene lost 4 bases and the J gene lost 4 bases, with 19 bases spanning the gap. The CDR3 is 17 amino acids. Germline-derived CDR1 and CDR2 are SEHNR and FQNEAQ (reference sequence). CDR3 nucleotide sequence: TGTGCCAGCAGCTCCTCAACAGGGAGAGGGGGTAATGAAAAACTGTTTTTT. Its protein product is CASSSSTGRGGNEKLFF.

This clonotype occurred a few times. This chain joins TRBV2 and TRBJ2-5, with 13 bases aligning to TRBD2. With 9 bases clipped from V and 1 base from J, the junction kept 2 bases outside the gene matches. The germline V gene has CDR1 SNHLY and CDR2 FYNNEI. The CDR3 sequence is 14 residues long. This CDR3 is CASGLAGVQETQYF. CDR3 DNA: TGTGCCAGTGGACTAGCGGGGGTCCAAGAGACCCAGTACTTC.

V usage is TRBV27 and J usage is TRBJ2-3; D uncertain. CDR1 MNHEY and CDR2 SMNVEV come from the germline V gene (reference sequence). This CDR3 comprises 15 residues. The V and J ends lost 6 bases and 0 bases respectively, with 13 bases between them. The DNA for the CDR3 is TGTGCCAGCAGCCTTACCGCTACAAGCACAGATACGCAGTATTTT. Protein product: CASSLTATSTDTQYF.

Here the CDR3 reads CASSHHTRGNIRTDTQYF. DNA of the CDR3: TGTGCCAGCAGCCACCACACCCGGGGGAATATCCGCACAGATACGCAGTATTTT. V gene TRBV28 combines with J gene TRBJ2-3; possible D gene TRBD2, 6 bases. The CDR3 has 18 residues. Trimming took 6 bases from V and 1 from J, leaving 23 bases between them. CDR1 is MDHEN, CDR2 SYDVKM, per germline.

This clonotype occurred a few times. The genes are TRBV28 and TRBJ2-7; 11 bases agree with TRBD2. The CDR3 covers 14 residues. V was clipped by 9 bases and J by 1 base; unmatched bases: 5. Germline lookup yields CDR1 MDHEN and CDR2 SYDVKM. CDR3 region: CASVAGGHSYEQYF. DNA of the CDR3: TGTGCCAGTGTAGCGGGAGGGCATTCCTACGAGCAGTACTTC.

The CDR3 here is CATSAPQGDNYGYTF. As DNA, the CDR3 is TGTGCCACCAGTGCCCCCCAGGGGGATAACTATGGCTACACCTTC. This rearrangement joins TRBV24-1 to TRBJ1-2, with 7 nucleotides matching TRBD1. CDR3 size: 15 residues. With V trimmed by 5 bases and J by 1 base, 6 bases remained unmatched. Per germline, CDR1 KGHDR and CDR2 SFDVKD.

This clonotype turned up a few times. J is TRBJ2-7 and V is TRBV10-1, with D perhaps given as TRBD1 or TRBD2 (5 bases each). Germline V gene data show CDR1 as WNHNN and CDR2 as SYGVQD (reference sequence). Trimming left V 6 bases short and J 4 bases short, with 19 bases between. CDR3 size: 15 residues. CDR3 residues: CASSGTGTSFYEQYF. The CDR3 DNA is TGCGCCAGCAGCGGAACCGGGACGTCCTTTTACGAGCAGTACTTC.

This clonotype showed up just a few times. This could be a read error, since a much larger clone is one nucleotide away. The V call is TRBV7-9, the J call TRBJ2-7; D not certain. The CDR3 length is 13 residues. V was pared by 2 bases and J by 2 bases, with 7 bases between. Germline V lookup: CDR1 SEHNR, CDR2 FQNEAQ (reference sequence). CDR3 in amino acids: CASSLQVAYEQYF. CDR3 nucleotide sequence: TGTGCCAGCAGCTTACAGGTGGCCTACGAGCAGTACTTC.